The clone carrying this T cell receptor beta chain was observed a handful of times. What it binds is unknown. This entry comes from a study of blood T cells in healthy people across ages. A second PCR of 7 to 11 cycles used a sample-barcoded 5' primer and a J-beta primer mix. In TCRdb, the 5' RACE reads were re-called with MiXCR into one record per CDR3 protein. The sample consists of 600,000 or so distinct CDR3 sequences, around a fifth of them appearing once. Ranging in age from roughly 6 to 90, the donors were healthy Caucasian individuals from Russia. Per sample, extraction of total RNA gave at least 5 micrograms in every case. Study-wide results and limits: Naive CD4+ cell counts and diversity both ran higher in long-lived than in aged donors.

CDR1 is SQVTM, CDR2 ANQGSEA, per germline. Trimming pared 7 bases from V and 3 bases from J, leaving 16 bases between. This CDR3 has 14 amino acids. This rearrangement joins TRBV29-1 to TRBJ2-1; D may be TRBD1 or TRBD2 (9 bases each). What was sequenced was blood. The TCR comes from a man between 65 and 85 years old in good health. The chain's CDR3 is CSDRGREGYNEQFF. In DNA form, the CDR3 reads TGCAGCGACAGGGGGCGGGAGGGCTACAATGAGCAGTTCTTC.